Presented here are 17 T cell receptor beta chains from one specimen sequenced in a study of radiation and T cells in renal cell carcinoma. Documented time point: blood 4 weeks post-SBRT, at nephrectomy. The treatment is: 15 Gy SBRT to primary tumor, nephrectomy 4 weeks later. TCRdb's table, derived via immunoSEQ multiplex PCR, lists solely in-frame clones and lacks some. Seen here are approximately 83,000 clones, around 85% observed once, and the top ten hold roughly 10%. Sequences were derived from blood, sampled from a patient whose treatment included radiotherapy and nephrectomy. The receptors derive from a man aged 50-60 years with renal cell carcinoma.

This clone was observed a few times. The rearrangement uses TRBV2 and TRBJ2-6; 12 bases match TRBD2. Trimming removed 4 bases from V and 0 bases from J; junction bases left unmatched: 7. Germline V lookup: CDR1 SNHLY, CDR2 FYNNEI. The CDR3 sequence is 19 residues long. The CDR3 region is CASSGFTSGGLSGANVLTF. The DNA of the CDR3 is TGTGCCAGCAGTGGCTTTACTAGCGGGGGGCTCTCTGGGGCCAACGTCCTGACTTTC.

This clone has just one count. The chain combines TRBV7-2 with TRBJ1-3; D not certain. The CDR3 length is 16 residues. V gave up 5 bases and J gave up 0 bases, with 14 bases separating them. The germline gives CDR1 SGHTA, CDR2 FQGNSA. CDR3 DNA: TGTGCCAGCAGCCGCTGGACGGAGAGCTCTGGAAACACCATATATTTT. Encoded protein: CASSRWTESSGNTIYF.

The chain has TRBV2 and TRBJ1-2, with D perhaps TRBD1 (5 bases). Germline V lookup: CDR1 SNHLY, CDR2 FYNNEI. Between the trimmed V and J ends, which lost 8 bases and 3 bases, there was a span of 10 bases. The CDR3 consists of 12 residues. In DNA, the CDR3 is TGTGCCAGCGGGGGGTTTGACTATGGCTACACCTTC. Amino acid sequence: CASGGFDYGYTF.

The chain uses TRBV27 and TRBJ1-2; a weak D match, TRBD1 (5 bases). The CDR3 totals 14 residues. Germline V gene lookup returns CDR1 MNHEY and CDR2 SMNVEV (reference sequence). Trimming removed 2 bases from V and 4 bases from J, with 11 bases in between. CDR3 coding DNA: TGTGCCAGCAGTTTAGACGACAGATCCTATGGCTACACCTTC. Translation: CASSLDDRSYGYTF.

This clone was picked up a small number of times. CDR3 in amino acids: CATSRDPTYQETQYF. The CDR3 nucleotides read TGTGCCACCAGCAGAGATCCAACGTACCAAGAGACCCAGTACTTC. This chain joins TRBV15 and TRBJ2-5; D remains ambiguous. Per the germline V gene, CDR1 is LNHNV and CDR2 is YYDKDF (reference sequence). This CDR3 region has 15 residues. V lost 0 bases and J lost 0, with 8 bases in between.

This rearrangement joins TRBV28 to TRBJ1-2; D unclear. There are 14 residues in the CDR3. Germline loops: CDR1 MDHEN, CDR2 SYDVKM. Trimming pared 3 bases from V and 2 bases from J, leaving 10 bases between. CDR3 in DNA: TGTGCCAGCAGTTTCCTTGGGGAAAACTATGGCTACACCTTC. Its translation: CASSFLGENYGYTF.

The CDR3 sequence: CASLTEAGVGETQYF. The CDR3 DNA reads TGTGCCAGTCTCACCGAAGCGGGAGTAGGGGAGACCCAGTACTTC. The J gene is TRBJ2-5, the V gene TRBV7-9; 8 positions agree with TRBD2. The CDR3 has 15 residues. The germline CDR1 and CDR2 sequences are SEHNR and FQNEAQ (reference sequence). V was pared by 9 bases and J by 5 bases, with 14 bases of the junction left unmatched.

CDR3 in DNA: TGCGCCAGCAGCTTGTTAACAGGGGGCACCGGGGAGCTGTTTTTT. It codes for CASSLLTGGTGELFF. V and J are TRBV5-1 and TRBJ2-2, with 8 bases lining up with TRBD1. Trimming cost V 1 base and J 4 bases; bases outside gene matches: 3. This CDR3 comprises 15 residues. CDR1 is SGHRS and CDR2 is YFSETQ in the germline V gene.

This sequence joins TRBV7-9 and TRBJ1-1, with TRBD1 matching 11 bases. J gave up 0 bases and V 5 bases, and 5 bases lay outside the gene matches. CDR1 SEHNR and CDR2 FQNEAQ come from the germline V gene (reference sequence). The CDR3 totals 16 residues. The CDR3 nucleotides read TGTGCCAGCAGCCCTAGGACAGGGGGCTTGAACACTGAAGCTTTCTTT. This codes for CASSPRTGGLNTEAFF.

This chain connects TRBV29-1 to TRBJ1-2, with 9 bases lining up with TRBD1. The CDR3 runs 13 residues. Looked up from germline, CDR1 is SQVTM and CDR2 is ANQGSEA. V lost 7 bases, J lost 1 base, and 4 bases stayed unmatched. The CDR3 sequence: CSAGTGNNYGYTF. In DNA form, the CDR3 reads TGCAGCGCAGGGACAGGGAATAACTATGGCTACACCTTC.

The rearrangement uses TRBV2 and TRBJ1-4; D gene uncertain. Germline CDR1 reads SNHLY; CDR2 reads FYNNEI. The CDR3 is made up of 17 amino acids. Trimming removed 7 bases from V and 6 bases from J, with 24 bases in between. The CDR3 loop is CASIGLPWAGRHEKLFF. For the CDR3, the DNA is TGTGCCAGCATTGGTCTACCGTGGGCCGGCCGCCATGAAAAACTGTTTTTT.

This clone appeared many times. The V call is TRBV5-1, the J call TRBJ2-7; 8 nucleotides align to TRBD1. The CDR3 spans 15 residues. CDR1 and CDR2 (germline): SGHRS, YFSETQ. Trimming removed 5 bases from V and 4 bases from J; junction bases left unmatched: 11. In nucleotides, the CDR3 is TGCGCCAGCAGGATCCTTCCGGGACAGGAATACGAGCAGTACTTC. Protein sequence: CASRILPGQEYEQYF.

V usage is TRBV27 and J usage is TRBJ1-2; 9 bases line up with TRBD1. The CDR3 consists of 15 residues. Trimming at V came to 5 bases and at J to 1 base, leaving 5 bases not matched to a gene. Germline CDR1 reads MNHEY; CDR2 reads SMNVEV (reference sequence). CDR3 loop: CASSPTGGCNYGYTF. The CDR3, as DNA: TGTGCCAGCAGTCCAACAGGGGGCTGTAACTATGGCTACACCTTC.

V and J are TRBV27 and TRBJ2-1, with 12 bases identical to TRBD2. Trimming removed 3 bases from V and 5 bases from J; junction bases left unmatched: 2. Germline values: CDR1 MNHEY, CDR2 SMNVEV (reference sequence). The CDR3 consists of 15 residues. For the CDR3, the DNA is TGTGCCAGCAGTTTTGGGACTAGCGGGCACAATGAGCAGTTCTTC. It yields the protein CASSFGTSGHNEQFF.

The chain links TRBV15 to TRBJ2-7; D ambiguous. The CDR3 runs 13 residues. Between the trimmed V and J ends, which lost 7 bases and 4 bases, there was a span of 14 bases. Germline V gene data show CDR1 as LNHNV and CDR2 as YYDKDF (reference sequence). The CDR3 DNA sequence: TGTGCCACCAAGACGTACGGAACTTACGAGCAGTACTTC. Translated: CATKTYGTYEQYF.

The rearrangement uses TRBV7-8 and TRBJ2-5; 13 bases line up with TRBD2. J gave up 1 base and V 0 bases, and 2 bases lay outside the gene matches. The CDR3 runs 17 residues. Germline V gene sequence: CDR1 SGHVS, CDR2 FQNEAQ. CDR3 DNA sequence: TGTGCCAGCAGCTTAGCGGGACTAGCGGGGAGCCAAGAGACCCAGTACTTC. Its translation: CASSLAGLAGSQETQYF.

The chain employs TRBV5-1 and TRBJ2-2, with 14 bases matching TRBD2. V trimming: 0 bases; J trimming: 5 bases; junction bases outside the gene matches: 3. This CDR3 spans 17 amino acids. Germline CDR1 reads SGHRS; CDR2 reads YFSETQ. The CDR3 DNA follows: TGCGCCAGCAGCTTGGGCGGGACTAGCGGGAGTACCGGGGAGCTGTTTTTT. Translation: CASSLGGTSGSTGELFF.